Listed below are T cell receptor beta chains from one sample, sequenced in a study of shared clonotypes between healthy human individuals. Using immunoSEQ multiplex PCR, the repertoire was profiled, and TCRdb retains in-frame clones only, with some absent. Found here are under 1,900,000 clones, less than 99% of them singletons; the top ten hold under 0.45%. The specimen sequenced was naive CD4+ T cells sorted from blood. These receptor sequences come from a man younger than 40 in good health. Both conserved end residues are part of each CDR3. Each record gives: clone size, D gene, J gene, V gene, CDR3 protein, CDR3 DNA. The D gene is left open where the match is weak. Where a row states a size, it is once, few, many or the class of an expanded clone; other rows omit it.

>.|TRBD1|TRBJ2-7|TRBV11-2
CASSPDRNSYEQYF
TGTGCCAGCAGCCCGGACAGGAATTCCTACGAGCAGTACTTC
>.|.|TRBJ1-4|TRBV9
CASSPYPGRSEKLFF
TGTGCCAGCAGCCCATACCCGGGCAGGAGTGAAAAACTGTTTTTT
>.|.|TRBJ1-1|TRBV27
CASRPRVGLNTEAFF
TGTGCCAGCAGACCTCGTGTGGGACTCAACACTGAAGCTTTCTTT
>once|TRBD2|TRBJ2-1|TRBV5-4
CASTISGSSYNEQFF
TGTGCCAGCACAATCAGCGGGAGCTCCTACAATGAGCAGTTCTTC
>.|.|TRBJ2-1|TRBV28
CASRLTGSYNEQFF
TGTGCCAGCAGGTTAACGGGATCCTACAATGAGCAGTTCTTC
>.|.|TRBJ2-1|TRBV5-1
CASSSSPGAGYNEQFF
TGCGCCAGCAGCTCCTCGCCGGGGGCCGGCTACAATGAGCAGTTCTTC
>.|TRBD1|TRBJ1-1|TRBV18
CASSRGTGGGYTEAFF
TGTGCCAGCTCAAGGGGGACAGGGGGCGGCTACACTGAAGCTTTCTTT
>.|.|TRBJ2-3|TRBV5-1
CASSLGFGSTDTQYF
TGCGCCAGCAGCTTGGGATTCGGGAGCACAGATACGCAGTATTTT
>.|.|TRBJ2-4|TRBV2
CASSAEGTKNIQYF
TGTGCCAGCAGCGCCGAGGGTACCAAAAACATTCAGTACTTC
>.|.|TRBJ1-1|TRBV6-5
CASTLRVGTNTEAFF
TGTGCCAGCACCCTCAGAGTAGGGACGAACACTGAAGCTTTCTTT
>once|.|TRBJ2-1|TRBV5-4
CASSFGRGSYNEQFF
TGTGCCAGCAGCTTCGGACGCGGCTCCTACAATGAGCAGTTCTTC
>.|.|TRBJ2-2|TRBV9
CASSVGDAYWSGELFF
TGTGCCAGCAGCGTAGGGGACGCTTATTGGTCCGGGGAGCTGTTTTTT
>.|TRBD2|TRBJ2-3|TRBV11-2
CASSLTSGRTWSTDTQYF
TGTGCCAGCAGCCTGACTAGCGGGAGGACTTGGAGCACAGATACGCAGTATTTT
>.|.|TRBJ2-2|TRBV5-1
CASSVGAAINTGELFF
TGCGCCAGCAGCGTCGGGGCGGCTATCAACACCGGGGAGCTGTTTTTT
>.|TRBD1|TRBJ2-7|TRBV18
CASSPNQGVYSYEQYF
TGTGCCAGCTCACCAAATCAGGGGGTGTACTCCTACGAGCAGTACTTC
>.|.|TRBJ2-1|TRBV28
CASKDGGQRYEQFF
TGTGCCAGCAAGGACGGGGGGCAACGGTATGAGCAGTTCTTC
>once|TRBD1|TRBJ2-5|TRBV5-6
CASSLLMDRKETQYF
TGTGCCAGCAGCCTGCTTATGGACAGGAAAGAGACCCAGTACTTC
>.|TRBD2|TRBJ2-5|TRBV5-1
CASSPGTSGTGYQETQYF
TGCGCCAGCAGCCCAGGGACTAGCGGGACGGGTTACCAAGAGACCCAGTACTTC
>.|.|TRBJ1-5|TRBV5-6
CASSVDGVRNHQPQHF
TGTGCCAGCAGCGTAGACGGAGTAAGGAATCATCAGCCCCAGCATTTT
>.|TRBD2|TRBJ2-3|TRBV7-2
CASSLGMATSGPPGNTQYF
TGTGCCAGCAGCTTAGGCATGGCGACTAGCGGTCCCCCTGGGAATACGCAGTATTTT
>.|.|TRBJ2-7|TRBV7-9
CASSLGRGHYEQYF
TGTGCCAGCAGCTTAGGGCGGGGCCATTACGAGCAGTACTTC
>.|.|TRBJ1-2|TRBV14
CASSPTDTYGYTF
TGTGCCAGCAGCCCAACGGACACCTATGGCTACACCTTC
>.|.|TRBJ1-3|TRBV9
CASSVEVRQSGNTIYF
TGTGCCAGCAGCGTAGAAGTCCGGCAGTCTGGAAACACCATATATTTT
>.|.|TRBJ1-3|TRBV15
CATSSHSGLTSGNTIYF
TGTGCCACCAGCAGTCACTCGGGACTGACCTCTGGAAACACCATATATTTT
>.|TRBD1|TRBJ2-2|TRBV18
CASSPRTGGQGTGELFF
TGTGCCAGCTCACCACGCACCGGTGGACAGGGGACCGGGGAGCTGTTTTTT
>.|.|TRBJ2-7|TRBV6-5
CASSYGQLSYEQYF
TGTGCCAGCAGTTACGGTCAGCTCTCCTACGAGCAGTACTTC
>once|.|TRBJ1-2|TRBV6-1
CASSHKGQPNYGYTF
TGTGCCAGCAGTCATAAGGGGCAACCCAACTATGGCTACACCTTC
>.|TRBD2|TRBJ2-3|TRBV7-2
CASSLAALAVTDTQYF
TGTGCCAGCAGCTTAGCAGCACTAGCGGTCACAGATACGCAGTATTTT
>.|.|TRBJ2-3|TRBV20-1
CSAEITDTQYF
TGCAGTGCTGAGATCACAGATACGCAGTATTTT
>.|.|TRBJ2-7|TRBV6-1
CASSATWDLKYEQYF
TGTGCCAGCAGTGCCACTTGGGACTTGAAGTACGAGCAGTACTTC
>.|.|TRBJ2-3|TRBV2
CASSEAQGVTQYF
TGTGCCAGCAGTGAAGCCCAGGGTGTTACGCAGTATTTT
>.|TRBD2|TRBJ2-7|TRBV14
CASSQGPRLAGLYEQYF
TGTGCCAGCAGCCAAGGACCTAGACTAGCGGGACTTTACGAGCAGTACTTC
>.|.|TRBJ2-2|TRBV2
CASSERQQTGELFF
TGTGCCAGCAGTGAGAGACAGCAAACCGGGGAGCTGTTTTTT
>.|.|TRBJ2-7|TRBV7-6
CASSLSLSYEQYF
TGTGCCAGCAGCTTAAGTCTGAGCTACGAGCAGTACTTC
>.|.|TRBJ2-7|TRBV28
CASRSAGSAYEQYF
TGTGCCAGCAGATCCGCCGGGAGCGCCTACGAGCAGTACTTC
>.|.|TRBJ2-2|TRBV11-3
CASKGAGELFF
TGTGCCAGCAAGGGGGCCGGGGAGCTGTTTTTT
>.|TRBD2|TRBJ2-3|TRBV6-5
CASSSWEAGTDTQYF
TGTGCCAGCAGTTCCTGGGAAGCGGGGACAGATACGCAGTATTTT
>.|.|TRBJ1-4|TRBV19
CASSIRWRPPGEKLFF
TGTGCCAGTAGTATTCGGTGGCGGCCTCCAGGTGAAAAACTGTTTTTT
>.|.|TRBJ2-1|TRBV2
CASSLGSYNEQFF
TGTGCCAGCAGCCTGGGATCCTACAATGAGCAGTTCTTC
>.|.|TRBJ1-2|TRBV28
CASSLEHPYGYTF
TGTGCCAGCAGTTTGGAGCATCCCTATGGCTACACCTTC